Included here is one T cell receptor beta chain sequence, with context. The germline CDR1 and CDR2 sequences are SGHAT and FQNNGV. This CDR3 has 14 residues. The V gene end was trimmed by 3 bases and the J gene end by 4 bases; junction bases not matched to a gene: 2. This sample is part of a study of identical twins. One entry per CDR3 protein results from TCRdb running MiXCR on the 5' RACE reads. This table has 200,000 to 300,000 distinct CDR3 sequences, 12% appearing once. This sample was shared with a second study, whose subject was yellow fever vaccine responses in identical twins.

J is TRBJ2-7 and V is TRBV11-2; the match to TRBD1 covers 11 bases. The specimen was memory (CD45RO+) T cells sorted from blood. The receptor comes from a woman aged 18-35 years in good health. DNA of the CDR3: TGTGCCAGCAGCTTGGACAGGGGGCTGTACGAGCAGTACTTC. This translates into CASSLDRGLYEQYF.